Presented here are 27 T cell receptor beta chains from one specimen sequenced in a study of shared clonotypes between healthy human individuals. Here immunoSEQ multiplex PCR was the method, and the copy in TCRdb shows in-frame clones only, minus some. This table holds hundreds of thousands of clones, about 80% found once. The sample consisted of memory CD4+ T cells sorted from blood. The subset: CD45RA-negative fraction. Source of these receptors: a woman under 40 in good health.

This clone appeared many times. The gene calls are TRBV7-2 and TRBJ2-5, with a possible D match to TRBD2 (5 bases). The V and J ends lost 4 bases and 4 bases respectively, with 13 bases between them. The CDR3 spans 14 residues. Germline V CDR1 and CDR2: SGHTA, FQGNSA. The DNA of the CDR3 is TGTGCCAGCAGCTCTTCTAGCAGTGCAGAGACCCAGTACTTC. It is translated as CASSSSSSAETQYF.

In regard to this clone: Distinct nucleotide sequences in the sample also encode this CDR3. The chain joins TRBV7-8 to TRBJ2-3; D remains ambiguous. Trimming left V 2 bases short and J 1 base short, with 7 bases between. The germline gives CDR1 SGHVS, CDR2 FQNEAQ. The CDR3 is 14 amino acids. The CDR3 loop reads CASSLNRGTDTQYF. CDR3 nucleotides: TGTGCCAGCAGCTTAAATCGCGGCACAGATACGCAGTATTTT. Full variable domain (missing parts from reference TRBV7-8 and TRBJ2-3): GAGVSQSPRYKVAKRGQDVALRCDPISGHVSLFWYQQALGQGPEFLTYFQNEAQLDKSGLPSDRFFAERPEGSVSTLKIQRTQQEDSAVYLCASSLNRGTDTQYFGPGTRLTVL.

This clone has more than one count but fewer than ten. The chain uses TRBV30 and TRBJ2-4; perhaps D is TRBD1 or TRBD2 (8 bases each). The length of the CDR3 is 15 residues. Looked up from germline, CDR1 is GTSNPN and CDR2 is SVGIG (reference sequence). The V end lost 2 bases, the J end lost 9 bases, and 20 bases lay between the germline ends. DNA of the CDR3: TGTGCCTGGAGTCACCAGGGGGCGGCGGGGGGCATTCAGTACTTC. Protein product: CAWSHQGAAGGIQYF.

This clone is a singleton in its sample. The J gene is TRBJ2-6, the V gene TRBV5-3, with 9 positions matching TRBD2. TRBV5-3 falls under the ORF class, with uncertain function. The CDR3 extends over 19 amino acids. The V and J ends lost 4 bases and 1 base, in that order; junction bases with no gene match: 12. The CDR3 loop is CARSPGGSSGSSGANVLTF. The DNA for the CDR3 is TGTGCCAGAAGCCCCGGCGGTAGTAGCGGGAGTTCTGGGGCCAACGTCCTGACTTTC.

The chain joins TRBV28 to TRBJ1-5; D call uncertain. The V gene's germline CDR1 is MDHEN and CDR2 SYDVKM. V gave up 5 bases and J gave up 5 bases, with 10 bases separating them. The CDR3 is made up of 13 amino acids. The DNA for the CDR3 is TGTGCCAGCAGTACGGACGGGCATCAGCCCCAGCATTTT. Translation: CASSTDGHQPQHF.

This clone was observed at least ten times. The V gene is TRBV4-2, the J gene TRBJ1-5, with D possibly TRBD1 on 6 matching bases. Trimming left V 4 bases short and J 0 bases short, with 13 bases between. The CDR3 contains 16 residues. Germline loops: CDR1 LGHNA, CDR2 YNFKEQ. As DNA, the CDR3 is TGTGCCAGCAGCCCTCAGGGAGGGGGTAGCAATCAGCCCCAGCATTTT. Translating gives CASSPQGGGSNQPQHF.

This clone has a handful of counts. The CDR3 loop is CASSITGSSGNTIYF. In DNA, the CDR3 is TGTGCCAGTAGTATCACGGGGAGCTCTGGAAACACCATATATTTT. The chain combines TRBV19 with TRBJ1-3; D is unclear. V was shortened by 3 bases and J by 0 bases, with 9 bases between the two germline ends. The CDR3 runs 15 residues. CDR1 is LNHDA, CDR2 SQIVND, per germline (reference sequence).

The rearrangement uses TRBV11-3 and TRBJ1-4, with unresolved D. Germline CDR1 reads SGHNT; CDR2 reads YENEEA. V dropped 1 base and J dropped 8 bases, with 14 bases sitting between them. This CDR3 is built from 15 residues. The CDR3 bases are TGTGCCAGCAGCTTAGGGAGCCCAAGCGGAGAAAAACTGTTTTTT. Amino acid sequence: CASSLGSPSGEKLFF.

The chain carries TRBV11-3 and TRBJ2-1; 13 bases align to TRBD2. Trimming took 5 bases from V and 3 from J; bases not matched to a gene: 10. The V gene's germline CDR1 is SGHNT and CDR2 YENEEA. The CDR3 has 18 amino acids. CDR3 in DNA: TGTGCCAGCAGCCCACAGGGGACTAGCGGGGAAAACTACAATGAGCAGTTCTTC. As protein: CASSPQGTSGENYNEQFF.

The chain couples TRBV10-3 to TRBJ2-7; the match to TRBD2 covers 11 bases. The CDR3 length is 15 residues. Germline V gene data show CDR1 as ENHRY and CDR2 as SYGVKD. Unmatched junction bases numbered 6, after V lost 6 bases and J lost 2 bases. CDR3 residues: CAISEGTSGAYEQYF. The CDR3 DNA is TGTGCCATCAGCGAAGGGACTAGCGGTGCCTACGAGCAGTACTTC.

This clone was counted a single time. The genes are TRBV30 and TRBJ2-5; a possible D gene is TRBD2 (6 bases). Germline CDR1 is GTSNPN and CDR2 is SVGIG (reference sequence). The CDR3 has 13 amino acids. The V end lost 2 bases, the J end lost 5 bases, and 12 bases lay between the germline ends. The DNA for the CDR3 is TGTGCCTGGAGTTCCCCCGGAGGGGAGACCCAGTACTTC. It translates to CAWSSPGGETQYF.

The rearrangement uses TRBV6-6 and TRBJ1-1, with 9 bases identical to TRBD1. The CDR3 is 15 residues long. CDR1 is MNHNY and CDR2 is SVGAGI in the germline V gene (reference sequence). Trimming took 6 bases from V and 3 from J; bases not matched to a gene: 8. CDR3: CASRITDRGDTEAFF. The CDR3 bases are TGTGCCAGCAGGATTACAGACAGGGGGGACACTGAAGCTTTCTTT.

J is TRBJ1-5 and V is TRBV7-8; 10 bases agree with TRBD1. There are 16 residues in the CDR3. The germline CDR1 and CDR2 sequences are SGHVS and FQNEAQ. The V and J ends lost 4 bases and 9 bases, in that order; junction bases with no gene match: 12. CDR3 in DNA: TGTGCCAGCAGCTCCGAGGGGACAGGGGTCGGGATGCCCCAGCATTTT. This sequence encodes CASSSEGTGVGMPQHF. Combining the CDR3 with reference TRBV7-8 and TRBJ1-5 gives the whole variable domain GAGVSQSPRYKVAKRGQDVALRCDPISGHVSLFWYQQALGQGPEFLTYFQNEAQLDKSGLPSDRFFAERPEGSVSTLKIQRTQQEDSAVYLCASSSEGTGVGMPQHFGDGTRLSIL.

The rearrangement uses TRBV2 and TRBJ2-2; TRBD2 matches at 7 bases. The CDR3 extends over 15 amino acids. The junction had 11 bases not matched to a gene; V was cut back by 8 bases and J by 5 bases. The germline V gene has CDR1 SNHLY and CDR2 FYNNEI. CDR3 in amino acids: CASDLLASGTGELFF. The CDR3 bases are TGTGCCAGCGATTTACTAGCGAGTGGGACCGGGGAGCTGTTTTTT.

The chain uses TRBV27 and TRBJ1-1; D gene uncertain. In germline, CDR1 is MNHEY, CDR2 SMNVEV (reference sequence). This CDR3 contains 15 residues. V lost 1 base and J 2 bases, leaving 11 bases between the germline ends. In DNA, the CDR3 is TGTGCCAGCAGTTTATTGGCGACTCTTAACACTGAAGCTTTCTTT. Its protein product is CASSLLATLNTEAFF.

The chain uses TRBV19 and TRBJ1-2, with no clear D. The CDR3 has 15 amino acids. From germline, CDR1 is LNHDA and CDR2 SQIVND (reference sequence). V lost 6 bases and J 1 base, leaving 15 bases between the germline ends. In DNA form, the CDR3 reads TGTGCCAGTAGCTCTCGGGCCGCAAATAACTATGGCTACACCTTC. Translated: CASSSRAANNYGYTF.

The CDR3 loop reads CASSLSTGWAEKLFF. The CDR3 DNA is TGTGCCAGCAGTTTGTCGACAGGGTGGGCTGAAAAACTGTTTTTT. The V and J genes are TRBV27 and TRBJ1-4; 7 bases fit TRBD1. The CDR3 contains 15 residues. Looked up from germline, CDR1 is MNHEY and CDR2 is SMNVEV (reference sequence). Losses at the gene ends were 3 bases for V and 7 bases for J; bases not matched to a gene: 8. Together with reference TRBV27 and TRBJ1-4, the CDR3 gives the full variable domain: EAQVTQNPRYLITVTGKKLTVTCSQNMNHEYMSWYRQDPGLGLRQIYYSMNVEVTDKGDVPEGYKVSRKEKRNFPLILESPSPNQTSLYFCASSLSTGWAEKLFFGSGTQLSVL.

CDR3 protein: CASNGAGTGEWWEQFF. CDR3 nucleotide sequence: TGTGCCAGCAACGGAGCGGGGACAGGGGAGTGGTGGGAGCAGTTCTTC. The rearrangement uses TRBV27 and TRBJ2-1; TRBD1 agrees at 10 bases. The germline CDR1 and CDR2 sequences are MNHEY and SMNVEV (reference sequence). This CDR3 is built from 16 residues. V lost 7 bases to trimming and J lost 10 bases; unmatched junction nucleotides: 16.

The genes are TRBV7-9 and TRBJ2-2; TRBD2 is a possible D gene (6 bases). The CDR3 spans 16 residues. CDR1 is SEHNR, CDR2 FQNEAQ, per germline (reference sequence). V was shortened by 3 bases and J by 2 bases, with 13 bases between the two germline ends. CDR3 region: CASSFGGVRNTGELFF. CDR3 DNA sequence: TGTGCCAGCAGCTTCGGAGGGGTCAGAAACACCGGGGAGCTGTTTTTT. Full variable domain (missing parts from reference TRBV7-9 and TRBJ2-2): DTGVSQNPRHKITKRGQNVTFRCDPISEHNRLYWYRQTLGQGPEFLTYFQNEAQLEKSRLLSDRFSAERPKGSFSTLEIQRTEQGDSAMYLCASSFGGVRNTGELFFGEGSRLTVL.

The chain has TRBV4-1 and TRBJ2-2, with D perhaps TRBD2 (5 bases). Per the germline V gene, CDR1 is MGHRA and CDR2 is YSYEKL. The CDR3 totals 16 residues. V lost 3 bases, J lost 4 bases, and 15 bases lay in between. CDR3 sequence reads: CASSHKERRGTGELFF. CDR3 coding DNA: TGCGCCAGCAGCCACAAGGAGAGACGGGGCACCGGGGAGCTGTTTTTT.

This clone was seen just once. The chain combines TRBV19 with TRBJ2-1; D unresolved. The CDR3 is made up of 14 amino acids. Germline V gives CDR1 LNHDA, CDR2 SQIVND (reference sequence). The V end was cut by 4 bases, the J end by 8 bases, with 15 bases between. This chain's CDR3 is CASSKGWQLHEQFF. The CDR3 DNA reads as TGTGCCAGTAGTAAAGGATGGCAGCTCCATGAGCAGTTCTTC.

This chain uses TRBV7-7 with TRBJ1-4; D perhaps matches TRBD1 (6 bases). Trimming shortened V by 1 base and J by 4 bases, and 16 bases separated the two germline ends. Germline V gene data show CDR1 as SSHAT and CDR2 as FNYEAQ (reference sequence). The CDR3 runs 17 residues. The CDR3 DNA follows: TGTGCCAGCAGCTTAGGAAGTTCGGGGGGCCTTAATGAAAAACTGTTTTTT. Translation: CASSLGSSGGLNEKLFF.

The rearrangement joins TRBV5-1 to TRBJ2-3, with 14 bases identical to TRBD2. The trim removed 4 bases at V and 5 bases at J, leaving 15 bases unmatched. Germline-derived CDR1 and CDR2 are SGHRS and YFSETQ. This CDR3 has 19 amino acids. CDR3 residues: CASSRGLAGVVSVGDTQYF. The DNA for the CDR3 is TGCGCCAGCAGCCGGGGACTAGCGGGAGTTGTGTCTGTTGGAGATACGCAGTATTTT. Based on the CDR3 plus reference TRBV5-1 and TRBJ2-3, the full variable domain is KAGVTQTPRYLIKTRGQQVTLSCSPISGHRSVSWYQQTPGQGLQFLFEYFSETQRNKGNFPGRFSGRQFSNSRSEMNVSTLELGDSALYLCASSRGLAGVVSVGDTQYFGPGTRLTVL.

The chain combines TRBV5-5 with TRBJ1-3; no reliable D call. This CDR3 has 15 amino acids. V lost 0 bases to trimming and J lost 4 bases, with 11 bases between them. Germline CDR1 reads SGHKS; CDR2 reads YYEKEE (reference sequence). The CDR3 here is CASSLGGTIGNTIYF. The CDR3 bases are TGTGCCAGCAGCTTGGGTGGTACCATCGGAAACACCATATATTTT.

This clone was counted between two and nine times. The sample carries other DNA sequences with the same CDR3. The chain joins TRBV11-2 to TRBJ2-1; no firm D call. With 4 bases removed from V and 4 bases from J, the gap between germline ends came to 8 bases. This CDR3 spans 13 amino acids. Germline V CDR1 and CDR2: SGHAT, FQNNGV. The CDR3 region is CASSSGVYNEQFF. As DNA, the CDR3 is TGTGCCAGCAGCTCCGGTGTTTACAATGAGCAGTTCTTC.

Here the CDR3 reads CASSRASPGYEQYF. The DNA of the CDR3 is TGTGCCAGCAGTCGAGCCTCTCCGGGGTACGAGCAGTACTTC. The chain combines TRBV28 with TRBJ2-7; tentatively, D is TRBD2 (5 bases). Trimming removed 5 bases at V and 4 bases at J, with 15 bases between. CDR1 is MDHEN, CDR2 SYDVKM, per germline. CDR3 length equals 14 residues.

The V and J genes are TRBV19 and TRBJ2-7, with unresolved D. The germline V gene has CDR1 LNHDA and CDR2 SQIVND (reference sequence). Trimming left V 5 bases short and J 0 bases short, with 11 bases between. The CDR3 runs 14 residues. The CDR3 protein is CASSSHQTSYEQYF. In nucleotides, the CDR3 is TGTGCCAGTAGTTCTCACCAGACCTCCTACGAGCAGTACTTC. The full variable domain, rest sourced from reference TRBV19 and TRBJ2-7, is DGGITQSPKYLFRKEGQNVTLSCEQNLNHDAMYWYRQDPGQGLRLIYYSQIVNDFQKGDIAEGYSVSREKKESFPLTVTSAQKNPTAFYLCASSSHQTSYEQYFGPGTRLTVT.